Presented here are 7 T cell receptor beta chains from one specimen sequenced in a study of blood T cell repertoires in COVID-19. Measured with immunoSEQ multiplex PCR; TCRdb has only the in-frame clones, and not every one. Among some 200,000 clones, around 82% were seen once, and the ten largest hold over 2%. The sequenced sample was peripheral blood. Receptor source: a human donor with acute or convalescent COVID-19. The donor label of this sample is uncertain.

The genes are TRBV9 and TRBJ1-2, with a weak D call TRBD1 (5 bases). Germline CDR1 is SGDLS and CDR2 is YYNGEE. The CDR3 runs to 14 residues. The V gene lost 4 bases and the J gene lost 3 bases, with 13 bases spanning the gap. CDR3 region: CASSSSRGDYGYTF. CDR3 nucleotides: TGTGCCAGCAGCTCCTCCCGGGGGGACTATGGCTACACCTTC. Full variable domain (outside the CDR3, taken from reference TRBV9 and TRBJ1-2): DSGVTQTPKHLITATGQRVTLRCSPRSGDLSVYWYQQSLDQGLQFLIQYYNGEERAKGNILERFSAQQFPDLHSELNLSSLELGDSALYFCASSSSRGDYGYTFGSGTRLTVV.

This clone was detected once. The chain has TRBV7-9 and TRBJ2-7; TRBD2 matches at 7 bases. The germline V gene has CDR1 SEHNR and CDR2 FQNEAQ (reference sequence). The V gene end was trimmed by 5 bases and the J gene end by 3 bases; junction bases not matched to a gene: 1. This CDR3 has 12 amino acids. The CDR3 loop is CASSPSGYEQYF. The CDR3 DNA sequence: TGTGCCAGCAGCCCTAGCGGCTACGAGCAGTACTTC.

The V and J genes are TRBV19 and TRBJ1-1; D gene unclear. The CDR3 extends over 12 amino acids. Germline values: CDR1 LNHDA, CDR2 SQIVND (reference sequence). Trimming shortened V by 5 bases and J by 10 bases, and 14 bases separated the two germline ends. DNA of the CDR3: TGTGCCAGTAGTGCCGGGCATGGAGGAGCTTTCTTT. This codes for CASSAGHGGAFF.

V and J are TRBV5-1 and TRBJ2-5, with 7 bases fitting TRBD1. Germline lookup yields CDR1 SGHRS and CDR2 YFSETQ. V was pared by 4 bases and J by 5 bases, with 11 bases of the junction left unmatched. The CDR3 totals 15 residues. In nucleotides, the CDR3 is TGCGCCAGCAGCCCAGCTACACCCAGGGGGGAGACCCAGTACTTC. It codes for CASSPATPRGETQYF. Together with reference TRBV5-1 and TRBJ2-5, the CDR3 gives the full variable domain: KAGVTQTPRYLIKTRGQQVTLSCSPISGHRSVSWYQQTPGQGLQFLFEYFSETQRNKGNFPGRFSGRQFSNSRSEMNVSTLELGDSALYLCASSPATPRGETQYFGPGTRLLVL.

V is TRBV11-2 and J is TRBJ1-2; TRBD1 matches 10 bases. CDR1 SGHAT and CDR2 FQNNGV come from the germline V gene. The CDR3 is made up of 14 amino acids. Germline trimming cut 1 base from V and 6 bases from J; bases unmatched to any gene: 2. CDR3 nucleotides: TGTGCCAGCAGCTTAGGGGGACAGGGGCATGGCTACACCTTC. Protein sequence: CASSLGGQGHGYTF.

CDR3 nucleotides: TGCGCCAGCAGGGCTAGCACAGATACGCAGTATTTT. It translates to CASRASTDTQYF. This chain uses TRBV5-1 with TRBJ2-3; D is ambiguous. The CDR3 sequence is 12 residues long. Looked up from germline, CDR1 is SGHRS and CDR2 is YFSETQ. With 5 bases removed from V and 0 bases from J, the gap between germline ends came to 4 bases.

The CDR3, as DNA: TGTGCCAGCAGTCCGGGACTAGCGGGACAAGAGACCCAGTACTTC. As protein: CASSPGLAGQETQYF. This chain connects TRBV28 to TRBJ2-5, with 13 bases fitting TRBD2. V was pared by 5 bases and J by 2 bases, with 2 bases of the junction left unmatched. Germline lookup yields CDR1 MDHEN and CDR2 SYDVKM. This CDR3 is built from 15 residues.